Here is one T cell receptor (beta chain) with its context. Per the authors' pipeline: Reference gene primer amplification yielded estimated nucleated cell counts. Sequenced by immunoSEQ multiplex PCR; TCRdb stores in-frame clones only, minus some. D and trimming come from the DNA, and the V and J calls and clone size come from that table. The table lists about 150,000 clones, around 84% of them singletons, with 2.5% to 3% in the top ten. This entry is derived from a study of blood T cell repertoires in COVID-19. Study background: Acute and convalescent COVID-19 specimens originated in the United States, Italy and Spain. Sources were T cells, B-cell-depleted T cells, or PBMCs; the material itself was cDNA or gDNA.

The germline CDR1 and CDR2 sequences are MDHEN and SYDVKM. Trimming removed 7 bases from V and 5 bases from J, with 20 bases in between. This CDR3 has 15 amino acids. Followed longitudinally, the Seattle patients had been enrolled during active infection. The chain has TRBV28 and TRBJ1-2; tentative D call: TRBD1 (6 bases). This TCR came from a woman older than 75 with COVID-19, enrolled during active disease. Sequencing input: peripheral blood. The CDR3 region is CASTPSAGAGYGYTF. Written as DNA, the CDR3 is TGTGCCAGCACCCCGAGCGCAGGGGCCGGTTATGGCTACACCTTC.